The 15 T cell receptor beta chains reported below all come from one sample, sequenced in a study of tumor and adjacent non-tumor tissue in lung cancer. This sample's RNA came from whole unsorted tissue. TCRbeta libraries were built with three rounds of nested PCR, modified from ARM-PCR. One entry per CDR3 protein, called by TCRdb with MiXCR from the multiplex PCR reads. The sample carries under 150,000 distinct CDR3 sequences, around 67% recorded once. Sequencing input: lung tumor tissue. The receptors stem from a man aged 55-75 years with small cell lung cancer.

Notes on this clonotype: The junction shows a germline mismatch at one end, possibly a read error. J is TRBJ2-1 and V is TRBV11-2; unclear D gene. Looked up from germline, CDR1 is SGHAT and CDR2 is FQNNGV. The CDR3 sequence is 13 residues long. The CDR3 bases are TGTCCCAGCAGTTTAGATCTGAACGTGAGGCAGTTCTTC. It specifies CPSSLDLNVRQFF.

A single count supports this clonotype. The V and J genes are TRBV7-8 and TRBJ2-6, with no clear D. CDR3 length: 15 amino acids. V was trimmed by 5 bases and J by 0 bases, leaving 8 bases between them. Germline loops: CDR1 SGHVS, CDR2 FQNEAQ. This CDR3 is CASSGPDSGANVLTF. For the CDR3, the DNA is TGTGCCAGCAGCGGACCTGACTCTGGGGCCAACGTCCTGACTTTC.

V usage is TRBV11-3 and J usage is TRBJ2-1, with TRBD2 as a possible D gene (5 bases). Trimming pared 2 bases from V and 7 bases from J, leaving 12 bases between. The germline CDR1 and CDR2 sequences are SGHNT and YENEEA. This CDR3 comprises 14 residues. The CDR3 reads CASSLNRGVNEQFF. The CDR3 DNA reads as TGTGCCAGCAGCTTAAACCGGGGAGTGAATGAGCAGTTCTTC.

Within the sample, this clonotype is medium-sized. This rearrangement joins TRBV20-1 to TRBJ1-1, with 8 bases identical to TRBD1. V gave up 0 bases and J gave up 6 bases; unmatched junction bases: 6. The V gene's germline CDR1 is DFQATT and CDR2 SNEGSKA (reference sequence). This CDR3 spans 14 amino acids. CDR3 in amino acids: CSAREAGGRPEAFF. The CDR3 nucleotides read TGCAGTGCTAGAGAGGCAGGGGGCAGGCCTGAAGCTTTCTTT.

As to this clonotype: A much larger clone is a single base away; this may be a read error. V usage is TRBV20-1 and J usage is TRBJ1-1; no firm D call. V lost 1 base and J 1 base, leaving 13 bases between the germline ends. CDR3 length equals 15 residues. Germline lookup yields CDR1 DFQATT and CDR2 SNEGSKA (reference sequence). CDR3 protein: CSARGLGSTNTEAFF. The CDR3 coding sequence is TGCAGTGCTAGAGGTCTTGGTAGTACGAACACTGAAGCTTTCTTT.

CDR3 amino acids: CSARPGTAVQETQYF. CDR3 in DNA: TGCAGTGCTAGGCCCGGGACGGCCGTCCAAGAGACCCAGTACTTC. This sequence joins TRBV20-1 and TRBJ2-5; D assignment may be TRBD1 or TRBD2 (5 bases each). The CDR3 is 15 residues long. Germline CDR1 is DFQATT and CDR2 is SNEGSKA (reference sequence). V was pared by 3 bases and J by 1 base, with 15 bases between.

The V gene is TRBV11-3, the J gene TRBJ1-2; D possibly corresponds to TRBD1 (6 bases). CDR1 is SGHNT, CDR2 YENEEA, per germline. This CDR3 is built from 13 residues. V gave up 5 bases and J gave up 13 bases, with 20 bases separating them. The CDR3 reads CASSPHRAYDCTF. CDR3 in DNA: TGTGCCAGCAGCCCCCACAGGGCCTATGACTGCACCTTC.

J is TRBJ2-7 and V is TRBV11-1; no definite D call. The germline V gene has CDR1 SGHAT and CDR2 FQDESV (reference sequence). V was clipped by 9 bases and J by 7 bases, with 25 bases between them. The CDR3 covers 15 residues. CDR3: CASSPTWGRQGEQYF. CDR3 coding DNA: TGTGCCAGTAGCCCCACGTGGGGTAGACAAGGTGAGCAGTACTTC.

The V gene is TRBV12-3 or TRBV12-4, the J gene TRBJ1-1; a possible D gene is TRBD1 (6 bases). Trimming took off 7 bases at V and 2 bases at J, with 11 bases between the two ends. The CDR3 has 13 residues. CDR3 in amino acids: CASKGVINTEAFF. In nucleotides, the CDR3 is TGTGCCAGCAAGGGGGTAATAAACACTGAAGCTTTCTTT.

A remark on this clonotype: A read error is possible here, since a much larger clone lies one base away. The chain uses TRBV4-1 and TRBJ2-1; D is undetermined. The CDR3 totals 16 residues. Germline CDR1 reads MGHRA; CDR2 reads YSYEKL. The ends were cut back, 5 bases at V and 3 bases at J, with 17 bases in the middle. CDR3 DNA: TGCGCCAGCAGCGAGAGCCCCGTGGGCTACTACAATGAGCAGTTCTTC. It specifies CASSESPVGYYNEQFF.

The chain is built from TRBV20-1 and TRBJ1-2; possible D gene TRBD1, 6 bases. The V end was cut by 0 bases, the J end by 14 bases, with 25 bases between. Germline V gene sequence: CDR1 DFQATT, CDR2 SNEGSKA (reference sequence). This CDR3 spans 15 amino acids. CDR3 sequence: CSARDGRQARSVPTF. CDR3 bases: TGCAGTGCTAGAGATGGGAGACAGGCCCGATCTGTTCCGACCTTC.

On this clonotype: Being one base from a much bigger clone, this may be a read error. The genes are TRBV28 and TRBJ2-7; D is undetermined. The CDR3 covers 11 residues. In germline, CDR1 is MDHEN, CDR2 SYDVKM. The CDR3: CASSSLYELYF. The DNA for the CDR3 is TGTGCCAGCAGTTCACTTTACGAGCTGTACTTC. Variable domain in full (rest from reference TRBV28 and TRBJ2-7): DVKVTQSSRYLVKRTGEKVFLECVQDMDHENMFWYRQDPGLGLRLIYFSYDVKMKEKGDIPEGYSVSREKKERFSLILESASTNQTSMYLCASSSLYELYFGPGTRLTVT.

The V and J genes are TRBV5-4 and TRBJ2-1; TRBD1 matches at 10 bases. Germline values: CDR1 SGHNT, CDR2 YYREEE (reference sequence). Trimming cost V 7 bases and J 9 bases; bases outside gene matches: 10. The CDR3 spans 14 residues. The CDR3: CASGRDRGIGEQFF. In nucleotides, the CDR3 is TGTGCCAGCGGCCGGGACAGGGGTATAGGTGAGCAGTTCTTC.

In its sample, this clonotype was seen many times. The CDR3 is CAIGQPKHGYTF. The CDR3 DNA reads TGTGCCATTGGCCAGCCGAAGCATGGCTACACCTTC. V is TRBV10-3 and J is TRBJ1-2; D not resolved. V shed 9 bases and J shed 6 bases, with 14 bases lying between them. Germline lookup yields CDR1 ENHRY and CDR2 SYGVKD. The length of the CDR3 is 12 residues.

The chain uses TRBV7-2 and TRBJ2-7, with TRBD1 identical over 7 bases. Looked up from germline, CDR1 is SGHTA and CDR2 is FQGNSA. V gave up 4 bases and J gave up 1 base; unmatched junction bases: 13. The CDR3 contains 17 residues. The CDR3 loop reads CASSSLSGQVGSYEQYF. The CDR3 DNA is TGTGCCAGCAGCTCGCTCTCCGGACAGGTGGGGTCCTACGAGCAGTACTTC.